This TCR beta chain was documented in a study of graft-versus-host responses after intestinal transplantation. Study-level background: Every one of the recipients received anti-thymocyte globulin induction and afterwards took tacrolimus and steroids for around 3 years.

This CDR3 is 16 amino acids long. Trimming took 0 bases from V and 5 from J, leaving 16 bases between them. Per germline, CDR1 SGHDN and CDR2 FVKESK. Whole-study results and caveats: Some GvH clones were seen earlier in gut or blood, suggesting intestinal origin.

Remarks on this clone: Its specificity is unknown.

The protocol was immunoSEQ multiplex PCR, while the TCRdb copy is restricted to in-frame clones and leaves out a portion. The repertoire holds tens of thousands of clones, 85% to 95% seen once, with 0.45% to 0.6% in the top ten. This TCR derives from a human donor who received an intestinal transplant. The chain uses TRBV14 and TRBJ1-2; D perhaps matches TRBD1 (5 bases). The sequences come from unstimulated CD8+ T cells sorted from spleen or lymph node cells, collected before intestinal transplant. The CDR3 region has the DNA TGTGCCAGCAGCCAAGATCCCGCGACAGCCGTGTATGGCTACACCTTC. Its protein product is CASSQDPATAVYGYTF.